The rows below give T cell receptor beta chains drawn from one sample of a study of blood T cells in healthy people across ages. TCRdb reprocessed the 5' RACE reads via MiXCR and lists one record per CDR3 protein. This sample yields almost 1 million distinct CDR3 sequences, of which 45% to 60% are seen a single time; around a fifth belongs to the top ten. The sequenced material came from blood. Source of these receptors: a woman aged 55 to 70 in good health. The CDR3 runs from the conserved cysteine through the conserved F or W. The D gene is left open where the match is weak. Expanded clones get a size class; other rows say once, few or many, or leave the size out.

j_call	d_call	v_call	clone_size	cdr3_aa	cdr3_nt
TRBJ2-1	TRBD2	TRBV5-1	-	CASSWTSASYNEQFF	TGCGCCAGCAGCTGGACTAGCGCCTCCTACAATGAGCAGTTCTTC
TRBJ2-3	TRBD2	TRBV27	-	CASSHEGGRVLPDTQYF	TGTGCCAGCAGTCACGAGGGCGGGAGGGTCCTCCCAGATACGCAGTATTTT
TRBJ2-3	TRBD2	TRBV13	-	CASSLGTSGLQDTQYF	TGTGCCAGCAGCTTAGGGACTAGCGGTTTACAAGATACGCAGTATTTT
TRBJ1-2	-	TRBV6-5	few	CASSFLPLRDYGYTF	TGTGCCAGCAGTTTCTTGCCTTTAAGGGACTATGGCTACACCTTC
TRBJ2-3	TRBD2	TRBV5-1	-	CASCTSGSTDTQYF	TGCGCCAGCTGTACTAGCGGAAGCACAGATACGCAGTATTTT
TRBJ2-7	-	TRBV6-2/TRBV6-3	once	CASSYSVQGYEQYF	TGTGCCAGCAGTTACTCGGTGCAGGGGTACGAGCAGTACTTC
TRBJ2-7	-	TRBV6-1	-	CASSKPKPNTQYF	TGTGCCAGCAGTAAGCCAAAACCAAATACCCAGTACTTC
TRBJ2-7	TRBD2	TRBV28	few	CAARGGTRSYEQYF	TGTGCCGCACGAGGCGGGACTAGGTCTTACGAGCAGTACTTC
TRBJ2-7	-	TRBV11-2	few	CASSLGGGVPNIYEQYF	TGTGCCAGCAGCTTAGGAGGAGGGGTTCCGAACATCTACGAGCAGTACTTC
TRBJ2-1	-	TRBV29-1	-	CSDRRRNEQFF	TGCAGCGACCGACGTCGGAATGAGCAGTTCTTC
TRBJ1-4	-	TRBV9	few	CASSKGTAKEKLFF	TGTGCCAGCAGCAAGGGGACCGCGAAGGAAAAACTGTTTTTT
TRBJ2-7	-	TRBV20-1	few	CSARKPEPGIYEQYF	TGCAGTGCTAGAAAGCCGGAGCCTGGAATCTACGAGCAGTACTTC
TRBJ1-1	-	TRBV18	-	CASSPPSLQNTEAFF	TGTGCCAGCTCACCACCGAGTCTGCAGAACACTGAAGCTTTCTTT
TRBJ2-7	TRBD2	TRBV6-5	-	CASRRATSGDYEQYF	TGTGCCAGCAGACGAGCGACTAGCGGGGACTACGAGCAGTACTTC
TRBJ1-2	-	TRBV6-5	-	CASSYSRQHGYGYTF	TGTGCCAGCAGTTACTCGAGACAGCACGGCTATGGCTACACCTTC